Reported below is one TCR beta chain. The antigen is unknown. The entry originates in a study of blood T cells in healthy people across ages. Trimming cost V 5 bases and J 6 bases, with 7 bases left between them. The CDR3 totals 12 residues. Germline assignment: CDR1 ENHRY and CDR2 SYGVKD. The donors, aged about 6 to 95, were healthy Caucasians from Russia. Every sample had a minimum of 7 million PBMCs isolated. Next came a second PCR, run for 7 to 11 cycles, which used a sample-barcoded 5' primer along with a J-beta primer mix. TCRdb reprocessed the 5' RACE reads via MiXCR and lists one record per CDR3 protein. Seen here are about 1.1 million distinct CDR3 sequences, 35% to 40% observed once, and the top ten hold around 13%. Regarding the study as a whole: Unsorted PBMC material precluded a definitive naive versus antigen-experienced comparison. Estimated diversity, derived from one million T cells, was regarded as an underestimate.

This TCR was sampled from a man aged 18 to 30 in good health. This chain uses TRBV10-3 with TRBJ2-2, with unresolved D. The sequencing input was blood. The CDR3: CAISPLAGELFF. CDR3 nucleotide sequence: TGTGCCATCAGTCCTTTAGCCGGGGAGCTGTTTTTT.